This TCR beta chain was recovered during a study of shared clonotypes between healthy human individuals. Looking at the study overall: The study enrolled a couple of women and a few men aged 18 to 49.

V was clipped by 7 bases and J by 6 bases, with 13 bases between them. The CDR3 length is 13 residues. CDR1 and CDR2 from the germline V gene are SGHTA and FQGTGA. Sequencing of unsorted PBMC DNA was carried out using ten immunoSEQ deep assay plates. TCRdb's table, derived via immunoSEQ multiplex PCR, lists solely in-frame clones and lacks some. Here the sample spans about 450,000 clones, around 80% being singletons. Sequencing was done on a sample of PBMCs. The rearrangement uses TRBV7-3 and TRBJ1-5; D is unclear. The receptor was isolated from a woman aged 40 to 50 in good health. Some clones in this sample may be carry-over from other donors' samples. Here the CDR3 DNA reads TGTGCCAGCAACCGCCGAGTGGGTCAGCCCCAGCATTTT. It codes for CASNRRVGQPQHF. Filled out from reference TRBV7-3 and TRBJ1-5, the complete variable domain reads GAGVSQTPSNKVTEKGKYVELRCDPISGHTALYWYRQSLGQGPEFLIYFQGTGAADDSGLPNDRFFAVRPEGSVSTLKIQRTERGDSAVYLCASNRRVGQPQHFGDGTRLSIL.